These 26 T cell receptor beta chains were sequenced from one sample in a study of Ad26.COV2.S vaccination and SARS-CoV-2 variants. Generated by immunoSEQ multiplex PCR, the TCRdb table keeps only in-frame clones and is missing some. The table has 300,000 to 350,000 clones, 85% to 90% seen once. The treatment was: some 20 received Ad26.COV2.S at low or high dose, single or two shots; about 5 received placebo; per-sample allocation not given. Sampling took place 63 days after the first vaccine or placebo injection. This specimen consisted of peripheral blood, obtained in a trial of Ad26.COV2.S vaccine versus placebo. The receptors stem from a person between 18 and 65 years old who received the Ad26.COV2.S COVID-19 vaccine or a placebo.

The rearrangement links TRBV5-1 to TRBJ2-3; D remains ambiguous. Trimming cost V 8 bases and J 0 bases, with 1 base left between them. Per germline, CDR1 SGHRS and CDR2 YFSETQ. This CDR3 spans 10 amino acids. The CDR3 reads CASSTDTQYF. CDR3 nucleotides: TGCGCCAGTAGCACAGATACGCAGTATTTT.

This sequence joins TRBV11-2 and TRBJ2-1; 12 bases line up with TRBD2. The CDR3 extends over 18 amino acids. With 3 bases clipped from V and 2 bases from J, the junction kept 8 bases outside the gene matches. The germline CDR1 and CDR2 sequences are SGHAT and FQNNGV. This chain's CDR3 is CASSFETRLAGAYNEQFF. The CDR3 coding sequence is TGTGCCAGCAGCTTCGAAACCCGACTAGCGGGAGCCTACAATGAGCAGTTCTTC.

The genes are TRBV7-9 and TRBJ1-4, with D possibly being TRBD1 (6 bases). Trimming left V 4 bases short and J 7 bases short, with 13 bases between. The germline gives CDR1 SEHNR, CDR2 FQNEAQ (reference sequence). The CDR3 has 14 residues. The CDR3 reads CASSSAGASEKLFF. The CDR3 DNA sequence: TGTGCCAGCAGCTCCGCAGGGGCGTCTGAAAAACTGTTTTTT.

This clone was detected only once. The V and J genes are TRBV3-1 (or the pseudogene TRBV3-2) and TRBJ2-5; possibly TRBD2 for D (6 bases). There are 16 residues in the CDR3. Trimming removed 0 bases at V and 0 bases at J, with 11 bases between. Germline V CDR1 and CDR2: LGHDT, YNNKEL (reference sequence). Here the CDR3 DNA reads TGTGCCAGCAGCCAAGAGCTGCGGGGATACCAAGAGACCCAGTACTTC. The encoded protein is CASSQELRGYQETQYF.

The chain carries TRBV5-1 and TRBJ1-2; D gene uncertain. The CDR3 covers 11 residues. Trimming pared 7 bases from V and 8 bases from J, leaving 12 bases between. Germline CDR1 is SGHRS and CDR2 is YFSETQ. CDR3 loop: CASRTLQGYTF. CDR3 coding DNA: TGCGCCAGCCGGACTTTACAAGGCTACACCTTC.

Here the CDR3 reads CASSLVWGPTDTQYF. CDR3 bases: TGCGCCAGCAGCTTGGTGTGGGGCCCCACAGATACGCAGTATTTT. The chain is built from TRBV5-1 and TRBJ2-3, with D possibly matching TRBD1 (5 bases). The CDR3 has 15 amino acids. From germline, CDR1 is SGHRS and CDR2 YFSETQ. The germline V and J ends were trimmed by 0 bases and 2 bases, with 10 bases remaining between them.

The rearrangement uses TRBV5-1 and TRBJ2-2, with D unclear. V was shortened by 0 bases and J by 0 bases, with 9 bases between the two germline ends. Germline CDR1 and CDR2: SGHRS and YFSETQ. CDR3 size: 16 residues. The CDR3: CASSLAGLTNTGELFF. CDR3 nucleotide sequence: TGCGCCAGCAGCTTGGCCGGATTAACGAACACCGGGGAGCTGTTTTTT.

This sequence joins TRBV6-4 and TRBJ2-5; 11 nucleotides match TRBD1. CDR1 is MRHNA, CDR2 SNTAGT, per germline. This CDR3 comprises 15 residues. Losses at the gene ends were 0 bases for V and 4 bases for J; bases not matched to a gene: 1. CDR3 sequence: CASSDSDRGLETQYF. In DNA, the CDR3 is TGTGCCAGCAGTGACTCGGACAGGGGGCTAGAGACCCAGTACTTC.

This clone showed up just once. This chain links TRBV6-1 with TRBJ2-3; D is ambiguous. Trimming pared 0 bases from V and 2 bases from J, leaving 12 bases between. The CDR3 covers 16 residues. Germline V lookup: CDR1 MNHNS, CDR2 SASEGT. The CDR3, as DNA: TGTGCCAGCAGTGAAGCTCCAGCTGTAAACACAGATACGCAGTATTTT. It is translated as CASSEAPAVNTDTQYF.

CDR3 region: CASSLVGGAQYF. Here the CDR3 DNA reads TGTGCCAGCAGCTTAGTAGGGGGGGCTCAGTACTTC. V and J are TRBV7-2 and TRBJ2-4, with D perhaps matching TRBD2 (7 bases). The germline CDR1 and CDR2 sequences are SGHTA and FQGNSA. The CDR3 length is 12 residues. V was clipped by 1 base and J by 12 bases, with 10 bases between them.

The chain is built from TRBV5-5 and TRBJ1-6; no definite D call. Germline CDR1 and CDR2: SGHKS and YYEKEE (reference sequence). The CDR3 is made up of 18 amino acids. V lost 4 bases to trimming and J lost 6 bases, with 23 bases between them. The CDR3 DNA sequence: TGTGCCAGCAGCCGGTGGGCCCAGACTCTAATGAGTAATTCACCCCTCCACTTT. Protein sequence: CASSRWAQTLMSNSPLHF.

The genes are TRBV11-3 and TRBJ2-1; D possibly uses TRBD1 or TRBD2 (5 bases each). Between the trimmed V and J ends, which lost 4 bases and 6 bases, there was a span of 16 bases. The germline V gene has CDR1 SGHNT and CDR2 YENEEA. CDR3 size: 15 residues. CDR3 sequence (DNA): TGTGCCAGCAGCTCCGGGTGGGGGACGGGCAATGAGCAGTTCTTC. This encodes CASSSGWGTGNEQFF.

This chain connects TRBV5-6 to TRBJ2-7; 9 bases line up with TRBD1. Germline CDR1 is SGHDT and CDR2 is YYEEEE. V dropped 0 bases and J dropped 2; count of bases not matched to a gene: 9. This CDR3 is 17 amino acids long. The CDR3, as DNA: TGTGCCAGCAGCTTGGCCCCCGTTGGACAGGGGCCCTACGAGCAGTACTTC. Translated: CASSLAPVGQGPYEQYF.

The chain has TRBV4-1 and TRBJ1-1; D unresolved. The V end was cut by 1 base, the J end by 5 bases, with 8 bases between. The CDR3 totals 13 residues. Germline CDR1 MGHRA, CDR2 YSYEKL. The CDR3 here is CASSQAAGTEAFF. The CDR3 coding sequence is TGCGCCAGCAGCCAAGCGGCGGGAACTGAAGCTTTCTTT.

The gene calls are TRBV7-9 and TRBJ2-7; 8 bases match TRBD2. From germline, CDR1 is SEHNR and CDR2 FQNEAQ (reference sequence). The CDR3 consists of 11 residues. Unmatched junction bases numbered 1, after V lost 5 bases and J lost 7 bases. CDR3 nucleotide sequence: TGTGCCAGCAGCCGCGGGGGGGAGCAGTACTTC. Its translation is CASSRGGEQYF.

CDR3 DNA: TGTGCCAGCAGCCCCCAGGGGAGCTATGGCTACACCTTC. Protein product: CASSPQGSYGYTF. The chain links TRBV11-2 to TRBJ1-2, with D possibly TRBD1 on 6 matching bases. CDR1 and CDR2 from the germline V gene are SGHAT and FQNNGV. This CDR3 region has 13 residues. Trimming pared 5 bases from V and 4 bases from J, leaving 11 bases between.

The chain links TRBV29-1 to TRBJ1-1; D ambiguous. CDR3 length equals 16 residues. Germline V gene sequence: CDR1 SQVTM, CDR2 ANQGSEA. V dropped 1 base and J dropped 3 bases, with 18 bases sitting between them. The CDR3 loop is CSVEGLHHPGDTEAFF. The CDR3 DNA reads as TGCAGCGTTGAAGGTTTACACCATCCCGGGGACACTGAAGCTTTCTTT.

This clone was counted only a few times. This chain connects TRBV5-8 to TRBJ1-6; tentative D call: TRBD1 (6 bases). The CDR3 has 15 amino acids. Trimming stripped 5 bases from V and 9 bases from J, with 18 bases between. Germline V lookup: CDR1 SGHTS, CDR2 YDEGEE. DNA for the CDR3: TGTGCCAGCAGACCTTCCGGGACATACGTTTCACCCCTCCACTTT. It encodes CASRPSGTYVSPLHF.

The chain has TRBV21-1 and TRBJ1-3; TRBD1, the D gene given by the table, was not confirmed from the DNA. TRBV21-1 is noted as a pseudogene. This CDR3 is built from 17 residues. The CDR3 loop is CASSKGRRTGIGNTIYF. The CDR3 DNA reads as TGTGCCAGCAGCAAAGGTCGCCGGACAGGAATTGGAAACACCATATATTTT.

This sequence joins TRBV7-9 and TRBJ1-3; 8 positions match TRBD1. Germline V gene sequence: CDR1 SEHNR, CDR2 FQNEAQ (reference sequence). V dropped 4 bases and J dropped 3; count of bases not matched to a gene: 8. This CDR3 has 16 residues. The CDR3 loop reads CASSSTQGAGGNTIYF. The CDR3 DNA reads as TGTGCCAGCAGCTCAACCCAGGGGGCCGGTGGAAACACCATATATTTT.

V and J are TRBV6-1 and TRBJ1-5; TRBD1 might be the D (6 bases). Per germline, CDR1 MNHNS and CDR2 SASEGT. CDR3 length: 15 residues. The ends were cut back, 5 bases at V and 6 bases at J, with 17 bases in the middle. The DNA for the CDR3 is TGTGCCAGCAGTTTTGAGGGGGTATCGGGTCAGCCCCAGCATTTT. It is translated as CASSFEGVSGQPQHF.

The chain joins TRBV28 to TRBJ1-1; tentative D call: TRBD1 (5 bases). The CDR3 is made up of 13 amino acids. Trimming took off 10 bases at V and 4 bases at J, with 16 bases between the two ends. Germline V CDR1 and CDR2: MDHEN, SYDVKM. The DNA of the CDR3 is TGTGCCACCTTATTGAACGGGGGCACTGAAGCTTTCTTT. Amino acids: CATLLNGGTEAFF.

This clone was detected only once. The chain employs TRBV21-1 and TRBJ1-5; the tabulated D call, TRBD1, remains unverified against the DNA. TRBV21-1 is a pseudogene segment. The CDR3 loop spans 20 amino acids. CDR3 sequence (DNA): TGTGCCAGCAGCAAAGGGAGAAGGACAGGGGATTTCCATAGCAATCAGCCCCAGCATTTT. Amino acids: CASSKGRRTGDFHSNQPQHF.

Turning to this clone: The same CDR3 can be traced to other DNA sequences in this sample. V and J are TRBV7-2 and TRBJ1-6; D call uncertain. V gave up 1 base and J gave up 5 bases, with 9 bases separating them. CDR1 and CDR2 from the germline V gene are SGHTA and FQGNSA. There are 15 residues in the CDR3. As DNA, the CDR3 is TGTGCCAGCAGCTTAGGCGGCCGGAATAATTCACCCCTCCACTTT. It codes for CASSLGGRNNSPLHF.

Details on this clone: The same CDR3 also results from other DNA sequences found in this sample. The gene calls are TRBV18 and TRBJ2-5, with D possibly matching TRBD1 (6 bases). The germline V gene has CDR1 KGHSH and CDR2 LQKENI. This CDR3 contains 13 residues. Trimming took 3 bases from V and 5 from J, leaving 10 bases between them. CDR3 in amino acids: CASSPRQGETQYF. In DNA form, the CDR3 reads TGTGCCAGCTCACCCAGGCAGGGGGAGACCCAGTACTTC.

The table lists this clone with many counts. The chain is built from TRBV10-3 and TRBJ1-6; tentatively, D is TRBD1 (5 bases). CDR3 length: 19 amino acids. With 2 bases removed from V and 5 bases from J, the gap between germline ends came to 22 bases. Germline V gene lookup returns CDR1 ENHRY and CDR2 SYGVKD. The CDR3 is CAISEPGRDPVLDNSPLHF. The CDR3 nucleotides are TGTGCCATCAGTGAGCCGGGACGAGATCCGGTTCTCGATAATTCACCCCTCCACTTT.